This T cell receptor (beta chain) is from a study of blood T cell repertoires in COVID-19. As for the study in general: Acute and convalescent COVID-19 specimens originated in the United States, Italy and Spain. In each case, the material was cDNA or gDNA derived from T cells, B-cell-depleted T cells, or PBMCs.

As processed by the authors: Nucleated cell counts were estimated from reference gene primer amplification. TCRdb's table, derived via immunoSEQ multiplex PCR, lists solely in-frame clones and lacks some. That table is the source of V, J and clone size, and D and trimming were worked out from the DNA. The sample shows fewer than 250,000 clones, around 83% of them seen only once. This clone was seen a handful of times. This CDR3 is built from 16 residues. CDR1 LGHDT and CDR2 YNNKEL come from the germline V gene (reference sequence). J was trimmed by 4 bases and V by 1 base; bases with no gene match: 9.

The source is a man over 45 with active or convalescent COVID-19. The sample consisted of peripheral blood. The chain recombines TRBV3-1 (or the pseudogene TRBV3-2) with TRBJ1-2, with 7 bases that match TRBD1. The CDR3 region has the DNA TGTGCCAGCAGCCAAGGAGATGAGGGGGCTGGCTATGGCTACACCTTC. It encodes CASSQGDEGAGYGYTF.